Listed below are T cell receptor beta chains from one sample, sequenced in a study of T cells in Graves' hyperthyroidism and ophthalmopathy. TCRdb re-called the multiplex PCR reads with MiXCR, one entry per CDR3 protein. The sample lists approximately 400,000 distinct CDR3 sequences, more than 12% seen once, with around a third in the top ten. Sequenced: blood. These receptors were collected from a woman aged 25 to 45 with Graves' hyperthyroidism. Both conserved end residues are part of each CDR3. D genes are given only for firm matches. Some rows mark clone size as missing; the rest say once, few, many or name a class of expanded clone.

size	J	D	V	CDR3	DNA
.	TRBJ2-2	.	TRBV6-1	CASSRLAGAAYTGELFF	TGTGCCAGCAGCAGGCTGGCGGGGGCGGCTTACACCGGGGAGCTGTTTTTT
.	TRBJ2-3	.	TRBV5-5	CASSFLSGASTDTQYF	TGTGCCAGCAGCTTCCTTAGCGGAGCTAGCACAGATACGCAGTATTTT
.	TRBJ2-7	TRBD2	TRBV5-1	CASSLRLAGAHEQYF	TGCGCCAGCAGCTTAAGACTAGCGGGAGCGCACGAGCAGTACTTC
.	TRBJ2-3	TRBD2	TRBV7-2	CASSKGGSGRAGTDTQYF	TGTGCCAGCAGCAAAGGGGGTAGCGGGAGGGCCGGCACAGATACGCAGTATTTT
many	TRBJ2-2	.	TRBV3-1	CASSHLGAASTGELFF	TGTGCCAGCAGCCACTTAGGGGCTGCTAGCACCGGGGAGCTGTTTTTT
once	TRBJ1-4	TRBD1	TRBV9	CASSFGQGAEKLFF	TGTGCCAGCAGCTTCGGACAGGGTGCTGAAAAACTGTTTTTT
many	TRBJ2-5	TRBD1	TRBV6-1	CASSRPRDRGRWTQYF	TGTGCCAGCAGTAGGCCCCGGGACAGGGGTCGGTGGACCCAGTACTTC
few	TRBJ2-7	TRBD2	TRBV25-1	CASSDTASGSRTSYEQYF	TGTGCCAGCAGTGATACGGCTAGCGGGAGCCGTACTTCCTACGAGCAGTACTTC
few	TRBJ1-3	.	TRBV29-1	CSALGSSGNTIYF	TGCAGCGCCCTCGGGAGCTCTGGAAACACCATATATTTT
.	TRBJ1-2	TRBD1	TRBV19	CASSPRGTGGYTF	TGTGCCAGTAGTCCGCGGGGGACAGGTGGCTACACCTTC
.	TRBJ2-6	.	TRBV6-1	CASSPTAANVLTF	TGTGCCAGCAGTCCGACAGCGGCCAACGTCCTGACTTTC
.	TRBJ2-6	TRBD2	TRBV24-1	CATTAGRGGPGANVLTF	TGTGCCACTACGGCCGGCCGGGGGGGTCCCGGGGCCAACGTCCTGACTTTC
many	TRBJ2-7	.	TRBV24-1	CATSDLGEQYF	TGTGCCACCAGTGATTTGGGCGAGCAGTACTTC
many	TRBJ1-5	.	TRBV4-1	CASSQDRTEPSNQPQHF	TGCGCCAGCAGCCAAGATCGAACAGAACCGAGCAATCAGCCCCAGCATTTT
.	TRBJ1-5	.	TRBV4-1	CASSLRDTNQPQHF	TGCGCCAGCAGCCTCCGGGACACCAATCAGCCCCAGCATTTT
.	TRBJ2-1	TRBD1	TRBV18	CASSPTGTGVYNEQFF	TGTGCCAGCTCACCAACCGGGACAGGGGTCTACAATGAGCAGTTCTTC
.	TRBJ2-5	TRBD1	TRBV6-1	CASKRDSPMETQYF	TGTGCCAGCAAAAGGGACAGTCCTATGGAGACCCAGTACTTC
.	TRBJ1-1	TRBD1	TRBV6-1	CASTNDRGPNTEAFF	TGTGCCAGCACTAACGACAGGGGGCCTAACACTGAAGCTTTCTTT
few	TRBJ2-7	.	TRBV9	CASSDPGEQYF	TGTGCCAGCAGCGACCCGGGCGAGCAGTACTTC
many	TRBJ1-1	.	TRBV6-5	CASSYSPAANTEAFF	TGTGCCAGCAGTTACTCTCCGGCGGCGAACACTGAAGCTTTCTTT
few	TRBJ2-7	TRBD1	TRBV7-7	CASSKTWDSEQYF	TGTGCTAGCAGCAAAACATGGGACAGCGAGCAGTACTTC
.	TRBJ2-2	TRBD2	TRBV12-3/TRBV12-4	CASSLVFGTSGRGITGELFF	TGTGCCAGCAGTTTAGTATTCGGTACTAGCGGGAGGGGAATCACCGGGGAGCTGTTTTTT
.	TRBJ2-7	.	TRBV2	CASSELRHEQYF	TGTGCCAGCAGTGAGCTTAGGCACGAGCAGTACTTC
.	TRBJ2-4	TRBD1	TRBV30	CAWAGDRGENIQYF	TGTGCCTGGGCTGGGGACAGGGGGGAAAACATTCAGTACTTC
few	TRBJ2-2	TRBD2	TRBV7-8	CASSLESSGRYGGELFF	TGTGCCAGCAGCTTGGAATCTAGCGGAAGATACGGGGGGGAGCTGTTTTTT
few	TRBJ1-5	TRBD1	TRBV6-1	CASRDRGNYQPQHF	TGTGCCAGCAGGGACAGGGGAAATTATCAGCCCCAGCATTTT
.	TRBJ2-1	.	TRBV5-4	CASSPGPGVVYNEQFF	TGTGCCAGCAGCCCCGGGCCCGGGGTGGTATACAATGAGCAGTTCTTC
many	TRBJ1-2	.	TRBV12-3/TRBV12-4	CASSLSQTVGYTF	TGTGCCAGCAGTTTATCCCAGACCGTGGGTTACACCTTC
few	TRBJ2-4	.	TRBV28	CASRLQGTNIQYF	TGTGCCAGCAGACTACAGGGAACAAACATTCAGTACTTC